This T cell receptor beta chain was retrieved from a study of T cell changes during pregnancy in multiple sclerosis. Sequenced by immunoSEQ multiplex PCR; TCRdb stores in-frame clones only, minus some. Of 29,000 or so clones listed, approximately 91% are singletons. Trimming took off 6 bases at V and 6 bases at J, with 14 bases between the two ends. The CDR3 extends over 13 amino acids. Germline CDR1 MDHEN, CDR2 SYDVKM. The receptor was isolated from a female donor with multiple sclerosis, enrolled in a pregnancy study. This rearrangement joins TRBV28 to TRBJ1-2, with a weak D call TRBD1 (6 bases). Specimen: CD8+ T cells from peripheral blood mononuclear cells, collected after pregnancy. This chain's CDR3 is CASSPREGDGYTF. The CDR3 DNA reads TGTGCCAGCAGCCCTCGTGAGGGGGATGGCTACACCTTC.